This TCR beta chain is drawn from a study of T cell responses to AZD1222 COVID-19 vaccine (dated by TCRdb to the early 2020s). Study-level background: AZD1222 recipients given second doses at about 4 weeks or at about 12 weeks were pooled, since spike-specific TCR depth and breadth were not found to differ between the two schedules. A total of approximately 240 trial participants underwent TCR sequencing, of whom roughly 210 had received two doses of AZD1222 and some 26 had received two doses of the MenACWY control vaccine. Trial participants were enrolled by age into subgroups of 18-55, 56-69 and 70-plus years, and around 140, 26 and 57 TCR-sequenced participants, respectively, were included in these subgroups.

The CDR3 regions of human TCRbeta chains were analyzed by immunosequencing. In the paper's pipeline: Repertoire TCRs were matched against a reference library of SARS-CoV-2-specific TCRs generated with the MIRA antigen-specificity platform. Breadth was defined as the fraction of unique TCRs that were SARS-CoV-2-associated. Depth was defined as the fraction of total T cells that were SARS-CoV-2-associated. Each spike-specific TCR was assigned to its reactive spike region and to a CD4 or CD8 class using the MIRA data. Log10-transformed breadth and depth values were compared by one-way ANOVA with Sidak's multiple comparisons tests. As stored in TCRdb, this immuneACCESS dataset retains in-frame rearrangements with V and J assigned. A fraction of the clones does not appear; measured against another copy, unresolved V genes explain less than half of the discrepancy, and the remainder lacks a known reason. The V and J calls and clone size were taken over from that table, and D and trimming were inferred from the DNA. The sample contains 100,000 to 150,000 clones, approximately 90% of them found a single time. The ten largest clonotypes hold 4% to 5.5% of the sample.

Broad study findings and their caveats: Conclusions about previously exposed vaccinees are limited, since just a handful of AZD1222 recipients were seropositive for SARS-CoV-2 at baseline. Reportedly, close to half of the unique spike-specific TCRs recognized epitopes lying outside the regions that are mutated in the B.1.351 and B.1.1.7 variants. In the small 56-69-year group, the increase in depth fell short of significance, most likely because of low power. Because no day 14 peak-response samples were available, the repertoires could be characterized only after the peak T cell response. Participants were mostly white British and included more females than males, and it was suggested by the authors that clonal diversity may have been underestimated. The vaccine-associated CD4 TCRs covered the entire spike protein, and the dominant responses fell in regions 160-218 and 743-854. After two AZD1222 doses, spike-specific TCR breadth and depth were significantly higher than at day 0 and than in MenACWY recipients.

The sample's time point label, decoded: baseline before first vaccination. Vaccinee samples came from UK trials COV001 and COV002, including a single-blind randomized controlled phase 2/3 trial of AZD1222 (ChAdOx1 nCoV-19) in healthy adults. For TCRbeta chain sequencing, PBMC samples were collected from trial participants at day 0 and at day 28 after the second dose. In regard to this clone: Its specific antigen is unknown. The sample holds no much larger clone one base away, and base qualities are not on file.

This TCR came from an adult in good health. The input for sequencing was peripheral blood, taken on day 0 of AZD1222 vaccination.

The DNA sequence follows: TGTGCCAGCAGCCAAGATGGACAGGTCTATGGCTACACCTTC. Its translation is CASSQDGQVYGYTF. The chain joins TRBV4-2 to TRBJ1-2; TRBD1 aligns with 7 central bases. The CDR3 goes from the cysteine to the phenylalanine over 14 residues. Just CDR3 DNA is preserved here, 42 bases in frame from base 1. V loses 0 bases at its end and J loses 4 bases; junction bases beyond the gene matches: 2. The germline V gene yields LGHNA for CDR1 and YNFKEQ for CDR2.